This T cell receptor (beta chain) was observed in a study of T cell responses to AZD1222 COVID-19 vaccine (dated by TCRdb to about 2021). Study-wide context: TCR sequencing covered more than 230 trial participants: 200 to 220 given two doses of AZD1222 and approximately 25 given two doses of MenACWY control vaccine. Trial participants were enrolled by age into subgroups of 18-55, 56-69 and 70-plus years, and about 150, 27 and 61 TCR-sequenced participants, respectively, were included in these subgroups. The paper as a whole reports these results and caveats: The whole spike protein was spanned by vaccine-associated CD4 TCRs, and dominant responses were seen in regions 160-218 and 743-854. Conclusions about previously exposed vaccinees were limited because only six AZD1222 recipients were SARS-CoV-2 seropositive at baseline. Because no samples from the day 14 peak response were available, repertoires could be characterized only after the peak T cell response. Participants were mostly white British, with more females than males. The authors suggested clonal diversity may have been underestimated. Reportedly, almost half of the unique spike-specific TCRs recognized epitopes lying outside the regions that are mutated in the B.1.351 and B.1.1.7 variants. A significant rise in spike-specific TCR breadth and depth was observed after two AZD1222 doses relative to day 0 and relative to MenACWY recipients. In the small 56-69-year group, the increase in depth fell short of significance, most likely because of low power.

On this clone: The specificity of this receptor is unknown. Qualities for individual bases were not recorded, and no much larger clone is one base off.

Taken with the paper, the label for time point translates to: baseline before first vaccination. What the treatment or condition label conveys for this sample: meningococcal conjugate vaccine given as trial control. Vaccinee samples came from UK trials COV001 and COV002, including a single-blind randomized controlled phase 2/3 trial of AZD1222 (ChAdOx1 nCoV-19) in healthy adults. For TCRbeta chain sequencing, PBMC samples from trial participants were taken at day 0 and at day 28 after the second dose. The CDR3 regions of human TCRbeta chains were analyzed by immunosequencing. As for how the authors treated the data: Repertoire TCRs were matched against a reference library of SARS-CoV-2-specific TCRs generated with the MIRA antigen-specificity platform. Breadth was defined as the fraction of unique TCRs that were SARS-CoV-2-associated. Depth was defined as the fraction of total T cells that were SARS-CoV-2-associated. Using the MIRA data, every spike-specific TCR was mapped to the spike region that the TCR reacted to and assigned to either a CD4 or a CD8 class. Log10-transformed breadth and depth values were compared by one-way ANOVA with Sidak's multiple comparisons tests. TCRdb's version of the immuneACCESS table is confined to in-frame rearrangements and falls short of the full clone set. An unresolved V gene accounts for under half of the shortfall where checked; the remainder is of unknown origin. V, J and clone size derive from that table, while D and trimming were established from the DNA sequence. A total of 150,000 to 180,000 clones appear in this sample, 80% to 90% of them only once. 5.5% of the sample rests with the top ten.

Sample: peripheral blood, taken on day 0 of MenACWY control vaccination. This receptor was taken from an adult in good health.

Read as DNA, the sequence is TGTGCCAGTACCCTAGCTACTAGCAATCAGCCCCAGCATTTT. Translated, this is CASTLATSNQPQHF. The V and J genes are TRBV19 and TRBJ1-5; too little of a D gene remains to name it. The CDR3 measures 14 amino acids from cysteine to phenylalanine. The read is trimmed to its CDR3 DNA, 42 bases read in frame from base 1. The germline V gene (reference sequence) specifies LNHDA as CDR1 and SQIVND as CDR2. V is shortened by 7 bases, J by 0 bases, and the region joining them spans 10 bases.